This paragraph covers one TCR beta chain sequence. Its antigen is undetermined. This sample was included in a study of persistence of HIV-infected CD4 T cells. Study-level information: Donors were ART-treated; their CMV- and Gag-responding CD4+ T cells were isolated.

This was the immunoSEQ version 4 assay in survey mode. The assay was immunoSEQ multiplex PCR, and TCRdb's table has in-frame clones only and misses some. Of about 35,000 clones in the sample, 85% to 90% are singletons; the top ten hold about 5%. Germline V gives CDR1 SNHLY, CDR2 FYNNEI. The trim removed 0 bases at V and 8 bases at J, leaving 7 bases unmatched. The CDR3 sequence is 16 residues long. The stimulus was an HIV-1 Gag 15-mer peptide pool, 0.85 to 1 ug/peptide/mL. CD40L/CD69 double-negative CD45RO-high memory CD4+ T cells were collected. The source was cultured CD4+ T cells from PBMCs, collected from a patient who received antiretroviral therapy. The TCR was taken from an adult with HIV. The donor label of this sample is uncertain. The V gene is TRBV2, the J gene TRBJ1-2; the match to TRBD1 covers 12 bases. The CDR3 is CASSEASGTGGDGYTF. CDR3 DNA sequence: TGTGCCAGCAGTGAAGCGTCCGGGACAGGGGGCGACGGCTACACCTTC.